This T cell receptor (beta chain) was sequenced during a study of cytotoxic CD8 clonotypes in ibrutinib-treated CLL. Findings and caveats of the study: An increase in clonality occurred at ibrutinib response, followed by a return toward baseline at progression. Clonality measured at baseline exceeded age-matched healthy donors, tracking circulating CD8+ T-cell counts. Progressing and sustained-remission patients had different sampling times.

The CDR3 is 14 amino acids. Per germline, CDR1 MNHEY and CDR2 SVGAGI. V gave up 6 bases and J gave up 5 bases, with 16 bases separating them. TCRdb's copy holds only in-frame clones and misses some; the assay was immunoSEQ multiplex PCR. The sample holds roughly 220,000 clones, approximately 75% seen once. Concerning this clone: Antigen: not known.

This clonotype was sampled from a human donor with chronic lymphocytic leukemia. The chain has TRBV6-5 and TRBJ2-5; D is perhaps TRBD1 (5 bases). Sequenced here: PBMCs, sampled after 12 months of ibrutinib treatment. This CDR3 reads CASSSYLKGETQYF. CDR3 bases: TGTGCCAGCAGCTCATACCTTAAGGGGGAGACCCAGTACTTC.